This T cell receptor (beta chain) was identified in a study of blood T cells in healthy people across ages. A second PCR of roughly 6 to 12 cycles used a sample-barcoded 5' primer and a J-beta primer mix. A 12-random-nucleotide template-switch adaptor tagged each cDNA molecule. One entry per CDR3 protein, called by TCRdb with MiXCR from the 5' RACE reads. This table holds roughly 1.6 million distinct CDR3 sequences, around 35% found once. The germline CDR1 and CDR2 sequences are MNHEY and SVGAGI. This CDR3 is 13 amino acids long. Trimming removed 5 bases from V and 5 bases from J, with 12 bases in between. This clonotype showed up just a few times. The antigen is undetermined. Study-level results: Age advanced and TCR beta diversity per million T cells fell, roughly linearly.

The sample, approximately 10 milliliters of peripheral blood, was drawn from each donor. Isolated PBMCs totaled at least 7 million in each sample. Sequences were obtained from blood. The receptor was derived from a woman aged 25 to 45 in good health. The chain carries TRBV6-5 and TRBJ2-5; D may be TRBD2 (6 bases). The CDR3 sequence is CASSGGRGETQYF. The CDR3 nucleotides read TGTGCCAGCAGTGGGGGACGGGGGGAGACCCAGTACTTC.